This T cell receptor beta chain appears in the sequencing data of a study of blood T cells in healthy people across ages. Donors gave around 10 milliliters of peripheral blood apiece. Total RNA, at least 6 micrograms per sample, was extracted from PBMCs. Study-wide results and caveats: Aged donors had fewer naive CD4+ cells and lower diversity than long-lived donors.

The second PCR ran about 6 to 12 cycles with a sample-barcoded 5' primer and J-beta primers. A template-switch adaptor containing 12 random nucleotides labeled each cDNA molecule. TCRdb independently ran MiXCR on the 5' RACE reads; one entry per CDR3 protein. The sample consists of 550,000 to 800,000 distinct CDR3 sequences, about 34% of them appearing once. Concerning this clonotype itself: The antigen is undetermined.

V lost 1 base, J lost 10 bases, and 12 bases lay in between. Germline CDR1 SGHRS, CDR2 YFSETQ. The length of the CDR3 is 13 residues. What was sequenced was blood. This clonotype originated in a woman over 75 in good health. The chain employs TRBV5-1 and TRBJ2-1; D assignment may be TRBD1 or TRBD2 (6 bases each). Here the CDR3 reads CASSLTGAYEQFF. The CDR3, as DNA: TGCGCCAGCAGCTTGACGGGGGCCTACGAGCAGTTCTTC.